The 20 T cell receptor beta chains given below trace back to one sample, sequenced in a study of T cells in Graves' hyperthyroidism and ophthalmopathy. Amplification targeted TCR beta CDR3 regions from RNA transcripts. HTBI primers were employed in a first-round RT-PCR of the TCR CDR3. Using its own MiXCR run on the multiplex PCR reads, TCRdb lists one record per CDR3 protein. The sample holds about 300,000 distinct CDR3 sequences, about 19% seen once. The sequencing input was blood. The receptors come from a man between 50 and 59 years old with Graves' ophthalmopathy.

This clonotype was detected only a few times. The chain employs TRBV28 and TRBJ2-3; tentative D call: TRBD1 (5 bases). The CDR3 is made up of 16 amino acids. V was cut by 2 bases and J by 2 bases, with 14 bases left in between. Germline values: CDR1 MDHEN, CDR2 SYDVKM. The CDR3 bases are TGTGCCAGCAGTTTACCGTCCTCAGGGAACACAGATACGCAGTATTTT. Translation gives CASSLPSSGNTDTQYF.

The J gene is TRBJ1-2, the V gene TRBV3-1; TRBD1 aligns across 7 bases. Losses at the gene ends were 2 bases for V and 4 bases for J; bases not matched to a gene: 4. The CDR3 length is 14 residues. Germline-derived CDR1 and CDR2 are LGHDT and YNNKEL (reference sequence). As DNA, the CDR3 is TGTGCCAGCAGCCAAAGGGGGCTGCTCTATGGCTACACCTTC. Translated: CASSQRGLLYGYTF. The whole variable domain, remainder taken from reference TRBV3-1 and TRBJ1-2, is DTAVSQTPKYLVTQMGNDKSIKCEQNLGHDTMYWYKQDSKKFLKIMFSYNNKELIINETVPNRFSPKSPDKAHLNLHINSLELGDSAVYFCASSQRGLLYGYTFGSGTRLTVV.

This clonotype has a count of ten or more. The gene calls are TRBV12-3 or TRBV12-4 and TRBJ1-1, with D maybe TRBD1 (5 bases). V lost 1 base to trimming and J lost 10 bases, with 13 bases between them. The CDR3 is 13 amino acids. CDR3 in DNA: TGTGCCAGCAGTTTAGAAGGGACCCGGAGAGCTTTCTTT. As protein: CASSLEGTRRAFF.

This clonotype has just a few counts. The chain recombines TRBV24-1 with TRBJ1-2, with 7 bases matching TRBD1. The germline CDR1 and CDR2 sequences are KGHDR and SFDVKD. CDR3 length equals 13 residues. The V segment lost 3 bases and the J segment 7 bases; nucleotides outside the gene matches: 4. CDR3 bases: TGTGCCACCAGTGATCTGACAGGGCTTGGCTACACCTTC. This sequence encodes CATSDLTGLGYTF.

The chain employs TRBV10-3 and TRBJ2-1; 9 bases fit TRBD1. Germline CDR1 reads ENHRY; CDR2 reads SYGVKD. V was pared by 10 bases and J by 5 bases, with 12 bases of the junction left unmatched. This CDR3 is 15 amino acids long. The CDR3 reads CATAAPGQGHNEQFF. In DNA, the CDR3 is TGTGCCACCGCGGCTCCGGGACAGGGCCACAATGAGCAGTTCTTC.

This clonotype was found many times. The gene calls are TRBV5-1 and TRBJ2-7; 13 bases line up with TRBD2. Losses at the gene ends were 6 bases for V and 6 bases for J; bases not matched to a gene: 3. Germline V gene lookup returns CDR1 SGHRS and CDR2 YFSETQ. The CDR3 runs to 13 residues. CDR3 sequence (DNA): TGCGCCAGCACCGGGACTAGCGGGACCGAGCAGTACTTC. Encoded protein: CASTGTSGTEQYF.

This clonotype appeared many times. One junction end disagrees with the germline gene, perhaps due to a read error. The CDR3 DNA reads as TGTGCCAGCAGCTTATCACGGGACTCCGACGAGCAGTACTTC. The encoded protein is CASSLSRDSDEQYF. The genes are TRBV7-9 and TRBJ2-7, with a possible D match to TRBD2 (6 bases). In germline, CDR1 is SEHNR, CDR2 FQNEAQ (reference sequence). There are 14 residues in the CDR3. Full variable domain (rest looked up from reference TRBV7-9 and TRBJ2-7): DTGVSQNPRHKITKRGQNVTFRCDPISEHNRLYWYRQTLGQGPEFLTYFQNEAQLEKSRLLSDRFSAERPKGSFSTLEIQRTEQGDSAMYLCASSLSRDSDEQYFGPGTRLTVT.

The chain uses TRBV28 and TRBJ1-5, with D tentatively TRBD1 (5 bases). V gave up 5 bases and J gave up 6 bases, with 17 bases separating them. Per the germline V gene, CDR1 is MDHEN and CDR2 is SYDVKM. The CDR3 contains 15 residues. In DNA form, the CDR3 reads TGTGCCAGCAGTACCCAGGGCATCTATAGTCAGCCCCAGCATTTT. This translates into CASSTQGIYSQPQHF.

Here the CDR3 reads CASSLPRDSPGSSYNSPLHF. DNA for the CDR3: TGTGCCAGCAGCTTACCACGGGACAGCCCTGGGAGCTCCTATAATTCACCCCTCCACTTT. This chain connects TRBV7-3 to TRBJ1-6; 7 bases line up with TRBD1. The CDR3 runs 20 residues. Germline CDR1 SGHTA, CDR2 FQGTGA. V dropped 2 bases and J dropped 0; count of bases not matched to a gene: 13.

The chain combines TRBV27 with TRBJ2-7; TRBD1 matches 7 bases. There are 14 residues in the CDR3. In germline, CDR1 is MNHEY, CDR2 SMNVEV (reference sequence). With 1 base clipped from V and 3 bases from J, the junction kept 3 bases outside the gene matches. The CDR3 DNA is TGTGCCAGCAGTTTATGGACAGGCGACTACGAGCAGTACTTC. This translates into CASSLWTGDYEQYF.

The chain couples TRBV19 to TRBJ2-5; tentative D call: TRBD2 (5 bases). Trimming took off 7 bases at V and 2 bases at J, with 14 bases between the two ends. CDR3 length: 14 residues. Germline loops: CDR1 LNHDA, CDR2 SQIVND (reference sequence). The CDR3 here is CASTPPGLQETQYF. CDR3 in DNA: TGTGCCAGTACCCCTCCTGGACTTCAAGAGACCCAGTACTTC. The full variable domain, with the rest looked up from reference TRBV19 and TRBJ2-5, is DGGITQSPKYLFRKEGQNVTLSCEQNLNHDAMYWYRQDPGQGLRLIYYSQIVNDFQKGDIAEGYSVSREKKESFPLTVTSAQKNPTAFYLCASTPPGLQETQYFGPGTRLLVL.

This clonotype was recorded at least ten times. The V and J genes are TRBV11-2 and TRBJ2-5, with D hard to call. This CDR3 has 13 amino acids. Germline CDR1 is SGHAT and CDR2 is FQNNGV. The V and J ends lost 1 base and 5 bases respectively, with 8 bases between them. The CDR3 region has the DNA TGTGCCAGCAGCTTAGGGGTGCGGGAGACCCAGTACTTC. Protein sequence: CASSLGVRETQYF.

Many counts were recorded for this clonotype. The rearrangement joins TRBV2 to TRBJ1-1, with D tentatively TRBD1 (6 bases). This CDR3 is built from 14 residues. CDR1 and CDR2 from the germline V gene are SNHLY and FYNNEI. V dropped 4 bases and J dropped 3 bases, with 12 bases sitting between them. The CDR3 sequence: CASSGNRADTEAFF. The CDR3 DNA sequence: TGTGCCAGCAGTGGTAACAGGGCAGACACTGAAGCTTTCTTT.

This clonotype came up a few times. The V and J genes are TRBV9 and TRBJ2-7; 11 bases are a match to TRBD2. CDR1 is SGDLS, CDR2 YYNGEE, per germline. The CDR3 spans 16 residues. V shed 4 bases and J 4 bases; nucleotides not matched to a gene: 10. The CDR3 DNA reads TGTGCCAGCAGCCCAGGGACTAGCGGAGACCGTTACGAGCAGTACTTC. It encodes CASSPGTSGDRYEQYF.

This clonotype turned up a few times. This chain uses TRBV10-2 with TRBJ2-5; 8 bases map to TRBD1. CDR3 length equals 15 residues. Germline loops: CDR1 WSHSY, CDR2 SAAADI. V was pared by 5 bases and J by 2 bases, with 7 bases of the junction left unmatched. In nucleotides, the CDR3 is TGCGCCAGCAGTCCATGGACAGGGCGTCAAGAGACCCAGTACTTC. As protein: CASSPWTGRQETQYF.

This clonotype was detected once. The rearrangement joins TRBV6-1 to TRBJ2-1; TRBD1 agrees at 9 bases. The germline V gene has CDR1 MNHNS and CDR2 SASEGT. CDR3 length: 14 amino acids. The junction had 9 bases not matched to a gene; V was cut back by 8 bases and J by 7 bases. This CDR3 is CASDDRGDENEQFF. The CDR3 DNA is TGTGCCAGCGACGACAGGGGGGACGAGAATGAGCAGTTCTTC.

The chain carries TRBV5-1 and TRBJ2-3, with TRBD2 matching 7 bases. The CDR3 loop spans 16 amino acids. V was clipped by 0 bases and J by 4 bases; unmatched bases: 8. Per germline, CDR1 SGHRS and CDR2 YFSETQ. The chain's CDR3 is CASSLEAGVRSDTQYF. The CDR3 DNA reads TGCGCCAGCAGCTTGGAGGCGGGAGTGAGGTCAGATACGCAGTATTTT.

This chain joins TRBV10-2 and TRBJ1-2, with TRBD1 matching 9 bases. The CDR3 is 15 residues long. The germline CDR1 and CDR2 sequences are WSHSY and SAAADI. Trimming removed 6 bases from V and 5 bases from J; junction bases left unmatched: 10. DNA for the CDR3: TGCGCCAGCAGCCCCAACAGGGGGCCATCTTATGGCTACACCTTC. Its protein is CASSPNRGPSYGYTF.

This clonotype came up many times. The rearrangement links TRBV20-1 to TRBJ2-5, with D perhaps TRBD1 (5 bases). The CDR3 is 13 amino acids. Trimming removed 3 bases from V and 1 base from J, with 9 bases in between. Germline CDR1 and CDR2: DFQATT and SNEGSKA (reference sequence). In DNA form, the CDR3 reads TGCAGTGCTAGTAAACAGGTCCAAGAGACCCAGTACTTC. This codes for CSASKQVQETQYF.

This clonotype was recorded many times. V and J are TRBV7-8 and TRBJ2-1; no clear D. The CDR3 consists of 14 residues. The germline V gene has CDR1 SGHVS and CDR2 FQNEAQ. V lost 1 base and J 8 bases, leaving 12 bases between the germline ends. The CDR3 loop is CASSLGGSNHEQFF. DNA for the CDR3: TGTGCCAGCAGCTTAGGGGGTAGCAACCATGAGCAGTTCTTC.